The rows below give T cell receptor beta chains drawn from one sample of a study of CD8+ T cells in alopecia areata. Assay used: immunoSEQ multiplex PCR; TCRdb lists only in-frame clones, some missing. The table shows some 220,000 clones, with around 57% occurring only once. Here the sequenced sample was CD4+ T cells sorted from blood, taken at week 4, from a patient treated with tofacitinib. These receptors all stem from a human donor with alopecia areata. Both conserved end residues are trimmed from each CDR3.

v_gene	j_gene	len	CDR3aa
TRBV5-6	TRBJ1-6	13	ASSVRTGPNSPLH
TRBV30	TRBJ1-1	11	AWSRDSYTEAF
TRBV29-1	TRBJ1-1	12	SVSRTGAGTEAF
TRBV2	TRBJ1-5	16	ASSVPRQYSYSNQPQH
TRBV4-3	TRBJ1-1	13	ASSQEPKPNTEAF
TRBV5-1	TRBJ1-6	10	ASSLEGSPLH
TRBV29-1	TRBJ2-7	12	SVVVLGTENKQY
TRBV7-2	TRBJ2-3	11	ASSRPPVDTQY
TRBV6-5	TRBJ2-2	11	ASTAGDTGELF
TRBV15	TRBJ2-5	14	ATSSGDRGIQETQY
TRBV7-8	TRBJ1-2	12	ASNELPENYGYT
TRBV30	TRBJ1-2	10	AWRGGSGGYT
TRBV18	TRBJ2-3	12	ASSPLLSTDTQY
TRBV7-8	TRBJ2-7	10	ASSQRDVSRY
TRBV4-3	TRBJ2-7	12	ASSQGAGTYEQY
TRBV30	TRBJ2-3	11	AWSVGGFAKQY
TRBV29-1	TRBJ2-1	13	SVEMTGGSFNEQF
TRBV5-1	TRBJ2-7	12	ASSSGTSAYEQY
TRBV5-1	TRBJ1-6	10	ASSGGNSPLH
TRBV5-1	TRBJ2-3	14	ASSLGMGAGTDTQY
TRBV29-1	TRBJ2-6	13	SVAGTPSGANVLT
TRBV30	TRBJ2-3	11	AWSALWVDTQY
TRBV5-1	TRBJ2-2	17	ASSLVALAGATNTGELF
TRBV6-5	TRBJ2-2	11	ASSPREAGELF
TRBV30	TRBJ2-7	12	AWSVLDSSYEQY
TRBV29-1	TRBJ1-5	11	SAGTGLGQPQH
TRBV5-6	TRBJ2-7	11	ASTGQGVERQY
TRBV25-1	TRBJ2-2	14	ASAKAAGGNTGELF
TRBV29-1	TRBJ1-5	10	SVGDIGQPQH
TRBV5-1	TRBJ2-5	13	ASSLMTGEQETQY
TRBV7-2	TRBJ2-2	16	ASSLARRGTGDTGELF
TRBV18	TRBJ2-7	15	ASSPLGRGQAAYEQY
TRBV4-3	TRBJ2-1	13	ASSQGTGGINEQF
TRBV7-2	TRBJ2-5	12	ASSPRTGLETQY
TRBV6-5	TRBJ1-1	14	ASSYKRPGKNTEAF
TRBV30	TRBJ1-1	12	AGQTTSRSTEAF
TRBV4-2	TRBJ2-2	14	ASSRMTGLDTGELF
TRBV18	TRBJ2-2	12	ASSLKRYTGELF
TRBV7-3	TRBJ1-6	11	ASSSEMYTPLH
TRBV27	TRBJ2-1	12	ASSLTADRGEQF
TRBV29-1	TRBJ1-2	11	SVDTGPNYGYT
TRBV19	TRBJ2-2	13	ASSPGTTNTGELF
TRBV6-5	TRBJ1-1	11	ATQTPGNALAF
TRBV9	TRBJ1-1	11	ASSVGGSTEAF
TRBV29-1	TRBJ2-2	10	RVAGNGGELF
TRBV5-6	TRBJ2-6	15	ASSLDDGIRGANVLT
TRBV29-1	TRBJ2-5	11	SVGDTPGETQY
TRBV6-5	TRBJ1-1	12	ASRRDRVKTEAF
TRBV29-1	TRBJ1-1	11	SVVGYSNTEAF